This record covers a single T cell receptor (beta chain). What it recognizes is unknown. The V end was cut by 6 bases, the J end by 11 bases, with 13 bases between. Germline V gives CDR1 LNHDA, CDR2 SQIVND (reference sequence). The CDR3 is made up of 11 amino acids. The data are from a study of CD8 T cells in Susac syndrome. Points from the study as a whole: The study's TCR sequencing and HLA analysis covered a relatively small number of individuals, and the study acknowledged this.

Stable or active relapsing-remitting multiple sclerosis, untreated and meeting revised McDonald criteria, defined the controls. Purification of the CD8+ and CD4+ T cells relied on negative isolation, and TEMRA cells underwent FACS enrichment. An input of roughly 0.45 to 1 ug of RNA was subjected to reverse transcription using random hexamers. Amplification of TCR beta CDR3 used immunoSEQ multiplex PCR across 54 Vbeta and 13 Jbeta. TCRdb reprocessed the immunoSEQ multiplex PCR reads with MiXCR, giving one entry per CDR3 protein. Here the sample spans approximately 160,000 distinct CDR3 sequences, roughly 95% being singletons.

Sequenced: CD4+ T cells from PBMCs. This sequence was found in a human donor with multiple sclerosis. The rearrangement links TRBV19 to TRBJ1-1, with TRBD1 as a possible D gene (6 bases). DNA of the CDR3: TGTGCCAGTAGAAGGGGGGAGGGGGCTTTCTTT. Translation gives CASRRGEGAFF.